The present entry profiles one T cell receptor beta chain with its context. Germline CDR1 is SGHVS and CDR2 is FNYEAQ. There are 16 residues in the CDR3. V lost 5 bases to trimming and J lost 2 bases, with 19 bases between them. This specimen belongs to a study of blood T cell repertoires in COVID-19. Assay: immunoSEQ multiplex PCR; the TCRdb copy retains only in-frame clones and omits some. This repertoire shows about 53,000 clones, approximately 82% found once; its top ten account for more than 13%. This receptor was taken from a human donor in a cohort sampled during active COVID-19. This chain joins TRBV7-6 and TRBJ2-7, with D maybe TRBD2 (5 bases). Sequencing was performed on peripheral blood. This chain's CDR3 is CASSQPRGKEAYEQYF. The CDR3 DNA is TGTGCCAGCAGCCAACCCCGCGGAAAGGAGGCCTACGAGCAGTACTTC.